This T cell receptor (beta chain) originates from a study of blood T cell repertoires in COVID-19. The overall study: The samples span acute and convalescent COVID-19 from the United States, Italy and Spain.

Original handling: Amplifying reference gene primers gave estimates of nucleated cell counts. Generated by immunoSEQ multiplex PCR, the TCRdb table keeps only in-frame clones and is missing some. For V, J and clone size, that table is used; D and trimming come from the DNA. The sample lists 68,000 or so clones; about 82% were seen once. Germline-derived CDR1 and CDR2 are LNHDA and SQIVND (reference sequence). CDR3 length: 16 amino acids. V lost 4 bases to trimming and J lost 0 bases; unmatched junction nucleotides: 4. The origin of this receptor is a human donor in a cohort sampled during active COVID-19. The chain has TRBV19 and TRBJ1-1, with 11 positions matching TRBD1. The sequencing input was peripheral blood. This chain's CDR3 is CASSKGQGVLNTEAFF. The DNA of the CDR3 is TGTGCCAGTAGTAAGGGACAGGGGGTCCTGAACACTGAAGCTTTCTTT.